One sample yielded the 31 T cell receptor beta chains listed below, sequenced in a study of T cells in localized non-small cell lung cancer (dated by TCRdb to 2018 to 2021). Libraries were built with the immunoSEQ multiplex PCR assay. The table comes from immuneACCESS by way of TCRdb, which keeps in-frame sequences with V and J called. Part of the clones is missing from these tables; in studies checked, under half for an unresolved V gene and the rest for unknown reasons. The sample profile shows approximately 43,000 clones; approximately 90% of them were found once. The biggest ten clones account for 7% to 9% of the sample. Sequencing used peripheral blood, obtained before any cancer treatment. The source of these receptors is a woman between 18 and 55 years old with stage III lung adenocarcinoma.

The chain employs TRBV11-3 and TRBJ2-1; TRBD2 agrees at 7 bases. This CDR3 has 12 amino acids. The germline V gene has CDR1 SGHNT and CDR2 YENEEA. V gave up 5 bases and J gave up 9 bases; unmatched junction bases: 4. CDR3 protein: CASSRAGFEQFF. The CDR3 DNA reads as TGTGCCAGCAGCCGAGCGGGGTTTGAGCAGTTCTTC.

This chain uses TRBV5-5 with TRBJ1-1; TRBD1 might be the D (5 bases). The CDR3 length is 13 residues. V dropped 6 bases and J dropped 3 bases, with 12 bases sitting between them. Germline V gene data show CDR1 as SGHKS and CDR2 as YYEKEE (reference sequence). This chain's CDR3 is CASTRGVDTEAFF. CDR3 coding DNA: TGTGCCAGCACGAGAGGGGTGGACACTGAAGCTTTCTTT. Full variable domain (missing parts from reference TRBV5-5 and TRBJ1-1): DAGVTQSPTHLIKTRGQQVTLRCSPISGHKSVSWYQQVLGQGPQFIFQYYEKEERGRGNFPDRFSARQFPNYSSELNVNALLLGDSALYLCASTRGVDTEAFFGQGTRLTVV.

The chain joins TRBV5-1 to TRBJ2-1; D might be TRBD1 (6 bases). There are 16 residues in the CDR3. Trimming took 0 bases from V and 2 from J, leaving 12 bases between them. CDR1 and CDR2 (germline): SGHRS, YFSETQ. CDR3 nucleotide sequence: TGCGCCAGCAGCTTGGCCGGACAGTCTACCTACAATGAGCAGTTCTTC. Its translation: CASSLAGQSTYNEQFF.

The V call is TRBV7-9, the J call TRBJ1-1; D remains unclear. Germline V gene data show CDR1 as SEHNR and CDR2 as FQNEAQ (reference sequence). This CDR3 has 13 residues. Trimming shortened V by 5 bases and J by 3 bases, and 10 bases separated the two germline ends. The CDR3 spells CASSRAGDTEAFF. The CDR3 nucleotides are TGTGCCAGCAGCCGAGCCGGGGACACTGAAGCTTTCTTT. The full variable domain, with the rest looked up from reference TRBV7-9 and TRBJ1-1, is DTGVSQNPRHKITKRGQNVTFRCDPISEHNRLYWYRQTLGQGPEFLTYFQNEAQLEKSRLLSDRFSAERPKGSFSTLEIQRTEQGDSAMYLCASSRAGDTEAFFGQGTRLTVV.

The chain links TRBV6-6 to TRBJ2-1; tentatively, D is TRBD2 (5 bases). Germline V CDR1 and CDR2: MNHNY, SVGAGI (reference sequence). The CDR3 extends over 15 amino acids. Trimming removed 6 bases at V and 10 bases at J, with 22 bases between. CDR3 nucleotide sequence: TGTGCCAGCAGCCTACGGGGTGGTCACTCTGAGGAGCAGTTCTTC. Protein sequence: CASSLRGGHSEEQFF.

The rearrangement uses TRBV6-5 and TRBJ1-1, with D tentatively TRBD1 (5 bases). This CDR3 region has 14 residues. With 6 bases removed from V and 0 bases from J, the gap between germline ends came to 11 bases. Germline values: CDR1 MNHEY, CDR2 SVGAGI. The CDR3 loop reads CASSRDLLNTEAFF. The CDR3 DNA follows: TGTGCCAGCAGCCGGGACCTTTTGAACACTGAAGCTTTCTTT.

The DNA for the CDR3 is TGTGCCAGCAGACTAGCGGGGACAGATACGCAGTATTTT. It is translated as CASRLAGTDTQYF. The chain couples TRBV7-3 to TRBJ2-3; 10 bases agree with TRBD2. Germline V gene data show CDR1 as SGHTA and CDR2 as FQGTGA. The CDR3 is 13 amino acids. V gave up 6 bases and J gave up 3 bases; unmatched junction bases: 0.

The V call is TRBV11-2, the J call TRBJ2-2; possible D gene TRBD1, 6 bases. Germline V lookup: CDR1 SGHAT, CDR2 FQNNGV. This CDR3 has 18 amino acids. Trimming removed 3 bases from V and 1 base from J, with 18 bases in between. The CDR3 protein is CASSFLRSPQGNTGELFF. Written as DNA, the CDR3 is TGTGCCAGCAGCTTTTTGAGGAGCCCACAGGGGAACACCGGGGAGCTGTTTTTT.

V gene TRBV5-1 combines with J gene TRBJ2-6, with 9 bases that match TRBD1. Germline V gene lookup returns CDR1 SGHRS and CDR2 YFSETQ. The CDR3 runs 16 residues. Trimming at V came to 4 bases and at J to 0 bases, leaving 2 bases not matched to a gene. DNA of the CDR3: TGCGCCAGCAGCAGGGGACAGGGCTCTGGGGCCAACGTCCTGACTTTC. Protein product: CASSRGQGSGANVLTF.

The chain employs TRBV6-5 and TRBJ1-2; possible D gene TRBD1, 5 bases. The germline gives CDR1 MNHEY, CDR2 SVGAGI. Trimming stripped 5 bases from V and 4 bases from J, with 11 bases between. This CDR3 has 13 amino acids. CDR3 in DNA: TGTGCCAGCAGTCCGATGGGGGGCTATGGCTACACCTTC. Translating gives CASSPMGGYGYTF.

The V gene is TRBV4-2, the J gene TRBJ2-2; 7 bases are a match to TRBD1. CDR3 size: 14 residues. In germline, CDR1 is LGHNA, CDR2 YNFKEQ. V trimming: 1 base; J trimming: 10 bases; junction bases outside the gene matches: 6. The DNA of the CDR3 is TGTGCCAGCAGCCAAGGACAGGGTGAGGAGGAGCTGTTTTTT. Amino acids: CASSQGQGEEELFF.

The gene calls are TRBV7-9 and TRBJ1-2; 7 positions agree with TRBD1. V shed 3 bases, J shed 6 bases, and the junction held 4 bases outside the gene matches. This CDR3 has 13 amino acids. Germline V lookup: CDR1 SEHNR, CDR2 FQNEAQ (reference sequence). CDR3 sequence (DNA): TGTGCCAGCAGCTTCCCAGGGGGTAATGGCTACACCTTC. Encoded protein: CASSFPGGNGYTF.

CDR3 sequence reads: CASSSGVRTEAFF. For the CDR3, the DNA is TGTGCCAGCAGTTCCGGGGTTCGGACTGAAGCTTTCTTT. This chain connects TRBV27 to TRBJ1-1; D unresolved. Germline V gives CDR1 MNHEY, CDR2 SMNVEV (reference sequence). Trimming took off 4 bases at V and 5 bases at J, with 11 bases between the two ends. CDR3 length: 13 amino acids.

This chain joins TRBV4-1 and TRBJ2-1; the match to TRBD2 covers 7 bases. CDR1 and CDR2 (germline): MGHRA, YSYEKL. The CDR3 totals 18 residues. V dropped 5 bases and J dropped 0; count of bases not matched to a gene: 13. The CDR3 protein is CASSYDVRAGSSYNEQFF. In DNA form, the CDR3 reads TGCGCCAGCAGCTATGACGTTCGAGCGGGGAGCTCCTACAATGAGCAGTTCTTC.

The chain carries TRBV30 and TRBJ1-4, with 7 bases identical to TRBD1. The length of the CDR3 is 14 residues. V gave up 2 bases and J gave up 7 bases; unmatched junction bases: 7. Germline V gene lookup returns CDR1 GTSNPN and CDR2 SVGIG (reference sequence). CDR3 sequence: CAWSSTGTSEKLFF. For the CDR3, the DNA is TGTGCCTGGAGTTCGACAGGGACGAGTGAAAAACTGTTTTTT.

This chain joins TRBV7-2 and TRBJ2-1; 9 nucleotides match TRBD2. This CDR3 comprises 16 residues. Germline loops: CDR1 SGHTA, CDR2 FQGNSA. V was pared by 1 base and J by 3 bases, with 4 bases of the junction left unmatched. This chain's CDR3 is CASSLETAGGYNEQFF. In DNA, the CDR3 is TGTGCCAGCAGCTTAGAAACAGCGGGGGGCTACAATGAGCAGTTCTTC. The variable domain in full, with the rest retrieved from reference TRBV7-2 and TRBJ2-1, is GAGVSQSPSNKVTEKGKDVELRCDPISGHTALYWYRQSLGQGLEFLIYFQGNSAPDKSGLPSDRFSAERTGGSVSTLTIQRTQQEDSAVYLCASSLETAGGYNEQFFGPGTRLTVL.

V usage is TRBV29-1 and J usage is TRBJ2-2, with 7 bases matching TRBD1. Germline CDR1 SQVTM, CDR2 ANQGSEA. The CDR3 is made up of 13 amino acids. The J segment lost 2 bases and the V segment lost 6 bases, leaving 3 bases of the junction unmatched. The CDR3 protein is CSVWDSNTGELFF. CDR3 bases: TGCAGCGTGTGGGACAGCAACACCGGGGAGCTGTTTTTT.

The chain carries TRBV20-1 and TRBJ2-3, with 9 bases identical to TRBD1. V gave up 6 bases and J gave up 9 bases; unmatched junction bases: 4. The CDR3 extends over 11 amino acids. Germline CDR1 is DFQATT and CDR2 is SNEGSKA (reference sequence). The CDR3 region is CSAVDRGTQYF. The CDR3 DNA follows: TGCAGTGCGGTGGACAGGGGAACGCAGTATTTT.

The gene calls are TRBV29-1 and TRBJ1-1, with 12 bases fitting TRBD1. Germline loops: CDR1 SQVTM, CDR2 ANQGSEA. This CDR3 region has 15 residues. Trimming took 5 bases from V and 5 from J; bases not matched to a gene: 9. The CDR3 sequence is CSVPGTGGVWTEAFF. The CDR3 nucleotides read TGCAGCGTTCCCGGGACAGGGGGCGTTTGGACTGAAGCTTTCTTT.

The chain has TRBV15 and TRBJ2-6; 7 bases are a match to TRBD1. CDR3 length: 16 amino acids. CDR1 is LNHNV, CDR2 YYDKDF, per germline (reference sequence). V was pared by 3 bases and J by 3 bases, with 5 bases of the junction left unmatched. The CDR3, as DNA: TGTGCCACCAGCAGCGACAGGGTGAGTGGGGCCAACGTCCTGACTTTC. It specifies CATSSDRVSGANVLTF.

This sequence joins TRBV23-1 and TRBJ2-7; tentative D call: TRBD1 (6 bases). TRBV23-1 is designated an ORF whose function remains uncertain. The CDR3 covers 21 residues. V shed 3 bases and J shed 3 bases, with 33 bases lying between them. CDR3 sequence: CASSHPAAALDRPGTIYEQYF. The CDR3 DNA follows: TGCGCCAGCAGTCACCCCGCGGCCGCCCTCGACAGGCCCGGTACCATCTACGAGCAGTACTTC.

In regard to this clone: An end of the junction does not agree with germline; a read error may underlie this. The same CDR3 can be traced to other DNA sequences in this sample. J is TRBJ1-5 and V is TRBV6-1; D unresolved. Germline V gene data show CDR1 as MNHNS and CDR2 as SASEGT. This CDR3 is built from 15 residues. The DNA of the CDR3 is TGTGCCAGCAGCAGTGCCGACGGTAGAAATCAGCCACAGCATTTT. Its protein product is CASSSADGRNQPQHF.

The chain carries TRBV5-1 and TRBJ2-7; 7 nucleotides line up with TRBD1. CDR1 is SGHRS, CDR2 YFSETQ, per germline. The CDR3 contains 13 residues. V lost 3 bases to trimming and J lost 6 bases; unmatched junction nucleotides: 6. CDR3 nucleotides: TGCGCCAGCAGCTGGGACCGACAGGGCGAGCAGTACTTC. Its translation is CASSWDRQGEQYF.

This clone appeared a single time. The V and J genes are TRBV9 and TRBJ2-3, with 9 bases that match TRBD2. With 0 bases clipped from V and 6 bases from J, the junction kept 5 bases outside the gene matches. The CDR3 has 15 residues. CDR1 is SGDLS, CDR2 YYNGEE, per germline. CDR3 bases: TGTGCCAGCAGCGTAGCTCTGCGGGGGGGTGATACGCAGTATTTT. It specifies CASSVALRGGDTQYF.

The CDR3 here is CAYGPNGAYEQYF. Written as DNA, the CDR3 is TGTGCCTACGGCCCAAACGGAGCCTACGAGCAGTACTTC. The chain joins TRBV28 to TRBJ2-7; D not certain. V dropped 11 bases and J dropped 2 bases, with 16 bases sitting between them. Germline CDR1 is MDHEN and CDR2 is SYDVKM. CDR3 length equals 13 residues.

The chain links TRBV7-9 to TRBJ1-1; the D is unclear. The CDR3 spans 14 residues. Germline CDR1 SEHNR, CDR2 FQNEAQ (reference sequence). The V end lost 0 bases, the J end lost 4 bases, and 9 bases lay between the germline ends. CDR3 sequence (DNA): TGTGCCAGCAGCTTAGCGCTAATGGGCACTGAAGCTTTCTTT. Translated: CASSLALMGTEAFF.

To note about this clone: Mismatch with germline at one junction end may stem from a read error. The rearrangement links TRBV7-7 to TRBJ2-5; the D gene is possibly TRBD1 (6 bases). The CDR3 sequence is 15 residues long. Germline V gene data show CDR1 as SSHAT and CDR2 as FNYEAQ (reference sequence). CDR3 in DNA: TGTGCTAGCAGCTTAGGGGATCAGGGGACAGAGACCCAGTACTTC. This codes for CASSLGDQGTETQYF.

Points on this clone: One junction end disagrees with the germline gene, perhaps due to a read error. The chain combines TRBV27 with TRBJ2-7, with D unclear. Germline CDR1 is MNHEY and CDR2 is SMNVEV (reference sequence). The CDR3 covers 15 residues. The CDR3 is CAGSPRVWVDAEQYF. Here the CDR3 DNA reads TGTGCCGGCAGTCCCCGAGTGTGGGTCGACGCTGAGCAGTACTTC.

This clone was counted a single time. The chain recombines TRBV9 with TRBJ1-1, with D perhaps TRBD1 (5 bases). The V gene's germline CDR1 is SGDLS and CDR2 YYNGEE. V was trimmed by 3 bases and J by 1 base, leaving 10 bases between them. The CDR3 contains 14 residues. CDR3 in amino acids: CASSGEGWNTEAFF. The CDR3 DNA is TGTGCCAGCAGCGGGGAGGGGTGGAACACTGAAGCTTTCTTT.

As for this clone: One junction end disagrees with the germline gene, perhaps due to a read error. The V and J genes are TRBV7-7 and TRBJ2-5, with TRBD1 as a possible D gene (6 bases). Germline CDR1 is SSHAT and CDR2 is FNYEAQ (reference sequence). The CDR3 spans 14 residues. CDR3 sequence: CASSLGAGEETQYF. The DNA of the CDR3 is TGTGCTAGCAGCTTAGGGGCAGGGGAAGAGACCCAGTACTTC.

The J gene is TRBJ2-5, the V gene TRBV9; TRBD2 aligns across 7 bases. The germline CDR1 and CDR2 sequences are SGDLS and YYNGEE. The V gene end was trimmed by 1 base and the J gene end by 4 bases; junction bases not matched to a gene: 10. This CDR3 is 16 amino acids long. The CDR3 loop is CASSVRISGLGETQYF. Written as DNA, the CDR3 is TGTGCCAGCAGCGTAAGGATTAGCGGGTTAGGAGAGACCCAGTACTTC.